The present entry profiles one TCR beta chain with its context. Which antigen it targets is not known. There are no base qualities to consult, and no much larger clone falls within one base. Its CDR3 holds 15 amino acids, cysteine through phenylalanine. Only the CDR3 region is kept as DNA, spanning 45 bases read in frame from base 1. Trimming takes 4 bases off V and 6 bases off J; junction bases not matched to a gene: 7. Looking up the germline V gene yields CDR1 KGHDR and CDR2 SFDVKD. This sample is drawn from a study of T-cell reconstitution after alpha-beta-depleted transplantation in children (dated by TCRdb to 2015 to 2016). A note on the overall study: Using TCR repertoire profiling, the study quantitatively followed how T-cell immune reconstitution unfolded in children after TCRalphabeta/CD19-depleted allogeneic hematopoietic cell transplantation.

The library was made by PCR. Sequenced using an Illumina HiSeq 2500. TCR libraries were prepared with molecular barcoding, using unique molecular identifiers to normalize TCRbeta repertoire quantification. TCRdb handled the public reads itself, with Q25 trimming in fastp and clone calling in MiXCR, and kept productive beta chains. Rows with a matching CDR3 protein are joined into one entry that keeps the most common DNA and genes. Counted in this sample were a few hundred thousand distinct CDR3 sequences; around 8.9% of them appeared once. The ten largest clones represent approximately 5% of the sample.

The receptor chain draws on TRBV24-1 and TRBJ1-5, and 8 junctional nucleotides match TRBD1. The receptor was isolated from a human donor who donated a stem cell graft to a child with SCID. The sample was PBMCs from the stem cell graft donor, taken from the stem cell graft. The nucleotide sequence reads TGTGCCACCAGTGACATGGGACAGGCGGGTCAGCCCCAGCATTTT. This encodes CATSDMGQAGQPQHF.